This is a list of T cell receptor beta chains from one sample in a study of T cell responses to AZD1222 COVID-19 vaccine. Clones were read by immunoSEQ multiplex PCR, and TCRdb kept only the in-frame ones, dropping some. The sample carries more than 60,000 clones, 83% recorded once. Sequenced here: peripheral blood, sampled 28 days after the second AZD1222 dose. The receptors stem from an adult who received the AZD1222 COVID-19 vaccine. CDR3s include the opening cysteine and the closing phenylalanine or tryptophan. Fields, in order: clone size, D gene, J gene, V gene, CDR3 DNA, CDR3 protein. A D gene is named only where the DNA matches it firmly. A row's size may be missing; if present it is once, few, many or a size class.

clone size: -
D gene: TRBD2
J gene: TRBJ2-3
V gene: TRBV19
CDR3 DNA: TGTGCCAGTAGTATGCGGACTAGCGGGAAAGGAGATACGCAGTATTTT
CDR3 protein: CASSMRTSGKGDTQYF

clone size: -
D gene: TRBD2
J gene: TRBJ2-3
V gene: TRBV2
CDR3 DNA: TGTGCCAGCAGTGTGGAAGCGGGAGGGCAAGATACGCAGTATTTT
CDR3 protein: CASSVEAGGQDTQYF

clone size: -
D gene: TRBD1
J gene: TRBJ2-1
V gene: TRBV29-1
CDR3 DNA: TGCAGCGTTCACGACAGGGGCTACAATGAGCAGTTCTTC
CDR3 protein: CSVHDRGYNEQFF

clone size: -
D gene: TRBD1
J gene: TRBJ1-4
V gene: TRBV7-9
CDR3 DNA: TGTGCCAGCAGCCCGGGACAGGGGAATGAAAAACTGTTTTTT
CDR3 protein: CASSPGQGNEKLFF

clone size: -
D gene: -
J gene: TRBJ2-1
V gene: TRBV4-1
CDR3 DNA: TGCGCCAGCAGCCAAGATCGGGCGCCAGGATCCAATGAGCAGTTCTTC
CDR3 protein: CASSQDRAPGSNEQFF

clone size: -
D gene: -
J gene: TRBJ1-4
V gene: TRBV28
CDR3 DNA: TGTGCCAGCAGTTCCTTCCGGACTTATGAAAAACTGTTTTTT
CDR3 protein: CASSSFRTYEKLFF

clone size: -
D gene: -
J gene: TRBJ2-5
V gene: TRBV15
CDR3 DNA: TGTGCCACCAGCAGAGATAGGGCGAAAGAGACCCAGTACTTC
CDR3 protein: CATSRDRAKETQYF

clone size: -
D gene: -
J gene: TRBJ1-1
V gene: TRBV28
CDR3 DNA: TGTGCCAGCAGACCCGGAGGGGTAACTACTGAAGCTTTCTTT
CDR3 protein: CASRPGGVTTEAFF

clone size: -
D gene: TRBD1
J gene: TRBJ2-2
V gene: TRBV19
CDR3 DNA: TGTGCCAGTAAAACCCGGGGACAGGGGGCAACCGGGGAGCTGTTTTTT
CDR3 protein: CASKTRGQGATGELFF

clone size: -
D gene: TRBD1
J gene: TRBJ1-3
V gene: TRBV6-5
CDR3 DNA: TGTGCCAGCGACAGGGGCTCTGGAAACACCATATATTTT
CDR3 protein: CASDRGSGNTIYF

clone size: -
D gene: -
J gene: TRBJ1-1
V gene: TRBV9
CDR3 DNA: TGTGCCAGCAGCCCACAGGGTTGGAACACTGAAGCTTTCTTT
CDR3 protein: CASSPQGWNTEAFF

clone size: -
D gene: -
J gene: TRBJ1-2
V gene: TRBV7-3
CDR3 DNA: TGTGCCAGCAGCTTAGACAGAGACTATGGCTACACCTTC
CDR3 protein: CASSLDRDYGYTF

clone size: -
D gene: TRBD2
J gene: TRBJ2-7
V gene: TRBV11-2
CDR3 DNA: TGTGCCAGCAGCTTAAAAGCGGGAGGTCTGTACGAGCAGTACTTC
CDR3 protein: CASSLKAGGLYEQYF

clone size: -
D gene: -
J gene: TRBJ2-1
V gene: TRBV4-1
CDR3 DNA: TGCGCCAGCAGCCAATCCTCCTCGGCACCGGGCTCCTACAATGAGCAGTTCTTC
CDR3 protein: CASSQSSSAPGSYNEQFF

clone size: -
D gene: -
J gene: TRBJ1-6
V gene: TRBV6-5
CDR3 DNA: TGTGCCAGCAGTTACCTAGGACACTCACCTTCACCCCTCCACTTT
CDR3 protein: CASSYLGHSPSPLHF

clone size: -
D gene: TRBD1
J gene: TRBJ2-3
V gene: TRBV7-2
CDR3 DNA: TGTGCCAGCAGCTCGGGACAGGGAAGAGCAGATACGCAGTATTTT
CDR3 protein: CASSSGQGRADTQYF

clone size: once
D gene: -
J gene: TRBJ1-4
V gene: TRBV9
CDR3 DNA: TGTGCCAGCAGCGTAGCACTGGGGTCGGAACTGTTTTTT
CDR3 protein: CASSVALGSELFF

clone size: -
D gene: -
J gene: TRBJ1-5
V gene: TRBV6-1
CDR3 DNA: TGTGCCAGCAGTGAAGTGGGCTGGGACAAACATAGCAATCAGCCCCAGCATTTT
CDR3 protein: CASSEVGWDKHSNQPQHF

clone size: -
D gene: -
J gene: TRBJ1-6
V gene: TRBV30
CDR3 DNA: TGTGCCTGGAGTGTACGCCAGACTAATTCACCCCTCCACTTT
CDR3 protein: CAWSVRQTNSPLHF

clone size: -
D gene: -
J gene: TRBJ1-2
V gene: TRBV28
CDR3 DNA: TGTGCCAGCAGACCCACAGGGAACTATGGCTACACCTTC
CDR3 protein: CASRPTGNYGYTF

clone size: -
D gene: -
J gene: TRBJ2-3
V gene: TRBV5-4
CDR3 DNA: TGTGCCAGCAGCTGGGGGGCGGGCACAGATACGCAGTATTTT
CDR3 protein: CASSWGAGTDTQYF

clone size: -
D gene: -
J gene: TRBJ1-5
V gene: TRBV3-1/TRBV3-2
CDR3 DNA: TGTGCCAGCAGCCAAGCCGGCCTAGGGGACAATCAGCCCCAGCATTTT
CDR3 protein: CASSQAGLGDNQPQHF

clone size: few
D gene: -
J gene: TRBJ2-1
V gene: TRBV24-1
CDR3 DNA: TGTGCCACCAGTGGCCAGAATATACTGAGGAATGAGCAGTTCTTC
CDR3 protein: CATSGQNILRNEQFF

clone size: once
D gene: TRBD2
J gene: TRBJ2-3
V gene: TRBV7-2
CDR3 DNA: TGTGCCAGCAGCTTTACGAGCGGGAACACAGATACGCAGTATTTT
CDR3 protein: CASSFTSGNTDTQYF

clone size: -
D gene: TRBD2
J gene: TRBJ2-7
V gene: TRBV5-1
CDR3 DNA: TGCGCCAGCAGTTTGGGAGGGTCCCCCCTAAAAAGACTAGACTCCTACGAGCAGTACTTC
CDR3 protein: CASSLGGSPLKRLDSYEQYF

clone size: -
D gene: -
J gene: TRBJ1-2
V gene: TRBV23-1
CDR3 DNA: TGCGCCAGCAGTCAATCCTTGGGACCACACGGGTCTTGTGGCTACACCTTC
CDR3 protein: CASSQSLGPHGSCGYTF